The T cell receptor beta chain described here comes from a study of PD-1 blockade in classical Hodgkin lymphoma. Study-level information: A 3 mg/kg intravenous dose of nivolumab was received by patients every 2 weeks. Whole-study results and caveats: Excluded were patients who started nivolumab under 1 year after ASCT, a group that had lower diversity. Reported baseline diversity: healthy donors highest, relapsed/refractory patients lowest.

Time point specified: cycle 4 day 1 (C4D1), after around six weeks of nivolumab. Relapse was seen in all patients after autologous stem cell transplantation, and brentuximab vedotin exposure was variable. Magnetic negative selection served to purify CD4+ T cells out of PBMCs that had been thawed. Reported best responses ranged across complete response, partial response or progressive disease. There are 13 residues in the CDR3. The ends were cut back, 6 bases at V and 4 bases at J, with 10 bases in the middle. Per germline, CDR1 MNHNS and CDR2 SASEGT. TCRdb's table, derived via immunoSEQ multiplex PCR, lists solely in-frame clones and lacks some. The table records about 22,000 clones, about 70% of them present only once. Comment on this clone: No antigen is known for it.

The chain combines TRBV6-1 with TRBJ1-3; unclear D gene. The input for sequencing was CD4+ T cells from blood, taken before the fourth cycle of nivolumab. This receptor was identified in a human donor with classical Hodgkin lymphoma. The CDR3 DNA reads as TGTGCCAGCAGCTCGGACCGCGGAAACACCATATATTTT. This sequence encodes CASSSDRGNTIYF.